Sequencing of this T cell receptor beta chain was carried out in a study of cytomegalovirus exposure and HLA in healthy donors. Study overall: Findings of an earlier analysis included about 120 million unique TCR beta sequences from 170 million or so T cells.

About this clone itself: Its cognate antigen is unknown.

The CDR3 contains 13 residues. Germline loops: CDR1 SGHVS, CDR2 FNYEAQ. J gave up 4 bases and V 5 bases, and 2 bases lay outside the gene matches. Overall study results and limits: Relative to the approximately 680-donor mean, N-insertions were reportedly fewer in an Asian-associated ancestry cluster in a later analysis. Donor immune exposure was known only as CMV serostatus.

Primers included in the PCR were 60 Vbeta and 13 Jbeta primers. Generated by immunoSEQ multiplex PCR, the TCRdb table keeps only in-frame clones and is missing some. The repertoire table contains about 160,000 clones. Specimen: PBMCs. The chain has TRBV7-6 and TRBJ1-5, with 7 positions matching TRBD1. The sequence derives from a woman aged 55 to 70 in good health and CMV-seronegative. Written as DNA, the CDR3 is TGTGCCAGCAGCCCGGACAGGAATCAGCCCCAGCATTTT. Translating gives CASSPDRNQPQHF.